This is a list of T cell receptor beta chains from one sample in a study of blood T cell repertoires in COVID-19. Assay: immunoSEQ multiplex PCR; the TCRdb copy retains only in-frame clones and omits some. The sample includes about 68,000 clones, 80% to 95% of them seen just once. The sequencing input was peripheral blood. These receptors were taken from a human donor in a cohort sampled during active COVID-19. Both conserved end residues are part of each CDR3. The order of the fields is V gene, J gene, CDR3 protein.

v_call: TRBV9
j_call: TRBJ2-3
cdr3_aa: CASSVPISPRGGTSPADTQYF

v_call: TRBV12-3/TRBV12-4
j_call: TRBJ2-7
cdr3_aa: CASSTRGGNEQYF

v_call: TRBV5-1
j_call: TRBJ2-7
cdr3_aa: CASSLIRDEQYF

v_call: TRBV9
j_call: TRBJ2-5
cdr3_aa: CASSEQGVETQYF

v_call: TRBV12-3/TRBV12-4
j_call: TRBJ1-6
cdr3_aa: CASSSAGGSPLHF

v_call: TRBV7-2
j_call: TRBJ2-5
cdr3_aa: CASSPDRGPQETQYF

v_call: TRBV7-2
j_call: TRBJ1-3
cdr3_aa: CASSLLGGWSDTIYF

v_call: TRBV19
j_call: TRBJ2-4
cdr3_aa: CASSIGVSIAKNIQYF

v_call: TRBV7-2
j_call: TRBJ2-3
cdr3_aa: CASSLRGGTDTQYF

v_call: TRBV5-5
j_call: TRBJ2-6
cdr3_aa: CASSPVGASGANVLTF

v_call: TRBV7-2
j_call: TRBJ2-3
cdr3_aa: CASSSGVWEDTQYF

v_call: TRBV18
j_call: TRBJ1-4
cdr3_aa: CASSPRGTVEKLFF

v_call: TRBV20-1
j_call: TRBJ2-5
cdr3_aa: CSASRLAAETQYF

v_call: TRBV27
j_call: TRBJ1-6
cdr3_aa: CASGPGHSNNSPLHF

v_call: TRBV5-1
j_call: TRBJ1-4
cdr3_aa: CASSLEIQGATREKLFF

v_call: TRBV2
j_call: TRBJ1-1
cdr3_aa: CASRVTGGNTEAFF

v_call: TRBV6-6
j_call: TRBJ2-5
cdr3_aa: CASRVPGETQYF

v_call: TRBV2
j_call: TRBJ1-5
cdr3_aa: CASTGPTDSNQPQHF

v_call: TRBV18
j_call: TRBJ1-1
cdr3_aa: CASSPQELHLNTEAFF

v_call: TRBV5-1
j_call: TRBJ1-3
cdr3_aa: CASSSGDSLSGNTIYF

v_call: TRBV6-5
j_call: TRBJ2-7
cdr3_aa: CASSPSAGGSYEQYF

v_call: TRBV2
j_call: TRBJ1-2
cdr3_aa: CASSGGLGRDNYGYTF

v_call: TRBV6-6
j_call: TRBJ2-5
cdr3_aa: CASRTGGETQYF

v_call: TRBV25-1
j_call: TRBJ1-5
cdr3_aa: CASSETGGGNQPQHF

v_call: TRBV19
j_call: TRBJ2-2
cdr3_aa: CASSIGLNTGELFF

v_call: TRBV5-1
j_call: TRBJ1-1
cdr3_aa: CASSPAGRGNTEAFF

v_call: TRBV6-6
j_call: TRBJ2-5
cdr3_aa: CASRAVKETQYF

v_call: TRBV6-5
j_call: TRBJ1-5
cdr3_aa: CASRDRGSNQPQHF

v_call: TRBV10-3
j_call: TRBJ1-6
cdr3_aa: CAIRIQGPINSPLHF

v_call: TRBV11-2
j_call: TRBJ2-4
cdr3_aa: CASSLDGTSLNIQYF

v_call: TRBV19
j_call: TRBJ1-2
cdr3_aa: CASSIDVSGTTGDHYTF

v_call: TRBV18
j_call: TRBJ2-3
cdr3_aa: CASSPITPGGATSTDTQYF

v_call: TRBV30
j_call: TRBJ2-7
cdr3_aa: CAWSSLAGQYF

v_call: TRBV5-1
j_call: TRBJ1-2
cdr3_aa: CASSAAVGAIGYTF

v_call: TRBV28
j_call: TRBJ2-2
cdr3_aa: CASSLWPGANTGELFF

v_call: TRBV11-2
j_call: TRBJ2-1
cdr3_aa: CASSLGSGGPYNEQFF

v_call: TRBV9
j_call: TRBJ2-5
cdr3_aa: CASSGRGGQGETQYF

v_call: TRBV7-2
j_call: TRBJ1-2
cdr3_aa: CASSPQGGDYGYTF

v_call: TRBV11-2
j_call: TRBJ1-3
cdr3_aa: CASSLDQGQGHGNTIYF

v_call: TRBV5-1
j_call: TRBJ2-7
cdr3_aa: CASRDTYEQYF

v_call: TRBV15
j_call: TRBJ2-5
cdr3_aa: CATSRDLGAGRPETQYF

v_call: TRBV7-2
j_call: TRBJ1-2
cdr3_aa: CASSLLEGFVGGYTF

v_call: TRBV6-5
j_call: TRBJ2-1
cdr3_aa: CASSYEGGPDNEQFF

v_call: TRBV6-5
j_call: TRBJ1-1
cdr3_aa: CASSSTGTRFAEAFF

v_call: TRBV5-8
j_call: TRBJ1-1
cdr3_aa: CASSLGDRDKNTEAFF

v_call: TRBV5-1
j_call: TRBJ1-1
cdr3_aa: CASSFSGGNTEAFF

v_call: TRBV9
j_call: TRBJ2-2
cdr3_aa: CASSWTRGGTGELFF

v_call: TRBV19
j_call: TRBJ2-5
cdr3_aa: CASRSTGVKTQYF

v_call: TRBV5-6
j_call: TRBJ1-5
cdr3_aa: CASSKQGNQPQHF

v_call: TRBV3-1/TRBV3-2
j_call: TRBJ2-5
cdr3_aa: CASSRLGGAQETQYF

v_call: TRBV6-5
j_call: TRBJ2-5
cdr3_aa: CASSSSGVYQETQYF

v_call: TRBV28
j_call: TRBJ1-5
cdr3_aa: CASSLYRQPQHF